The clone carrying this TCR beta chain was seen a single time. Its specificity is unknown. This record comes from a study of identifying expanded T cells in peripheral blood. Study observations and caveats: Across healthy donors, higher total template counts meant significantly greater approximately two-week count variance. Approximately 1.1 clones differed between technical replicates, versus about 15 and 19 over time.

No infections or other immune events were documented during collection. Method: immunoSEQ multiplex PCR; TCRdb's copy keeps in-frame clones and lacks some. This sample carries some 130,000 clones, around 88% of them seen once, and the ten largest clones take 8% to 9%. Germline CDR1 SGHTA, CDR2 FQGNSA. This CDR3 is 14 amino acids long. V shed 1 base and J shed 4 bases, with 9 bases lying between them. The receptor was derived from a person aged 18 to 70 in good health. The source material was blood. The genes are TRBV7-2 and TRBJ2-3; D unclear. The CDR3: CASSLGSRPDTQYF. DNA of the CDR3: TGTGCCAGCAGCTTAGGTTCTAGACCAGATACGCAGTATTTT.